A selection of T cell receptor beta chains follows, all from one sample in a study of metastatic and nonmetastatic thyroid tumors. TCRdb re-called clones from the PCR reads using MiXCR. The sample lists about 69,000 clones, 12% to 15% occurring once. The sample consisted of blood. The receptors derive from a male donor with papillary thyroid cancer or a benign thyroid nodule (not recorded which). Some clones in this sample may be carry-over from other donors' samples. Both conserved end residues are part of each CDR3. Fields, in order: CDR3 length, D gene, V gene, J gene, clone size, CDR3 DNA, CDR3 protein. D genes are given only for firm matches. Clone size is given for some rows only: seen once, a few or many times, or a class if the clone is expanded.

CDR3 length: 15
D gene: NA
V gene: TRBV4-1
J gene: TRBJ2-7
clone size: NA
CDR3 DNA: TGCGCCAGCAGCCGGACACCGTTGGCCTTCTACGAGCAGTACTTC
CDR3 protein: CASSRTPLAFYEQYF

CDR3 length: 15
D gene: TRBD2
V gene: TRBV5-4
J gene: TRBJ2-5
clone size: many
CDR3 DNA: TGTGCCAGCAGACGGACTAGCGGGAGGTCTGAGACCCAGTACTTC
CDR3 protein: CASRRTSGRSETQYF

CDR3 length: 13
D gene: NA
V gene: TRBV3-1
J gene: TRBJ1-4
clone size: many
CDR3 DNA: TGTGCCAGCAGCCAGGGAACTAATGAAAAACTGTTTTTT
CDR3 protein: CASSQGTNEKLFF

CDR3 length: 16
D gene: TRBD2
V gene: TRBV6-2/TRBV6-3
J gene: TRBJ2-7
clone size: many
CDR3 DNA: TGTGCCAGCAGTACCCCGGCTAGCGGGAATCCCTACGAGCAGTACTTC
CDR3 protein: CASSTPASGNPYEQYF

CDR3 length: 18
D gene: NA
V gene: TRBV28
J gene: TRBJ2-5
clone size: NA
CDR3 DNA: TGTGCCAGCAGTTTTAACCCCGGGCGGGGATGCTCGCTGGAGACCCAGTACTTC
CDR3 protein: CASSFNPGRGCSLETQYF

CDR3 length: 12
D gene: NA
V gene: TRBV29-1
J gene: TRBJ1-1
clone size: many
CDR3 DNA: TGCAGCGGAGGGACCGGGACTGGGTGGGCTTTCTTT
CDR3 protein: CSGGTGTGWAFF

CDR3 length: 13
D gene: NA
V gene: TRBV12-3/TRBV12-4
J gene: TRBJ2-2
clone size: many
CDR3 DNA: TGTGCCAGCAGGCTGACCGTCACCGGGGAGCTGTTTTTT
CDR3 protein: CASRLTVTGELFF

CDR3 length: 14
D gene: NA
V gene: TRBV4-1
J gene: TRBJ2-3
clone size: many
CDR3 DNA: TGCGCCAGCAGCCAGGCGTTGATGGCAGATACGCAGTATTTT
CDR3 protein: CASSQALMADTQYF

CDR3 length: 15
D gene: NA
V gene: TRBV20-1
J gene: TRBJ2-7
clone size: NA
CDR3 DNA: TGCAGTGCGGGGGGGCCTACTCTCCTATTCCACGATCAGTACTTC
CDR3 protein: CSAGGPTLLFHDQYF

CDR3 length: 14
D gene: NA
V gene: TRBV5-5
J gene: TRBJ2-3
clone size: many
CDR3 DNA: TGTGCCAGCAGCGCGGGGACAGTCGTGGGTACGCAGTATTTT
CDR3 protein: CASSAGTVVGTQYF

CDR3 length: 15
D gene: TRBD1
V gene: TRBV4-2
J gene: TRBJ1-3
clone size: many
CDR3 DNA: TGTGCCAGCAGCCAGCCACAGGGGACTGGAAACACCATATATTTT
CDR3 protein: CASSQPQGTGNTIYF

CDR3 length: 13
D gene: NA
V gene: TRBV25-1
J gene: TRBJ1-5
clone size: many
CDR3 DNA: TGTGCCAGCAGTGGGGGGATGGATCAGCCCCAGCATTTT
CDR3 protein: CASSGGMDQPQHF

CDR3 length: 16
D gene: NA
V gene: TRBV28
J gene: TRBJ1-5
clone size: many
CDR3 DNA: TGTGCCAGCAGCCCGGAGACAGGCATTAGCAATCAGCCCCAGCATTTT
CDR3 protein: CASSPETGISNQPQHF

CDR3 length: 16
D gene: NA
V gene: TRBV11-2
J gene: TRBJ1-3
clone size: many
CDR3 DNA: TGTGCCAGCAGCTTGAGGTCAGGGCTAACTGGAAACACCATATATTTT
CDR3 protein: CASSLRSGLTGNTIYF

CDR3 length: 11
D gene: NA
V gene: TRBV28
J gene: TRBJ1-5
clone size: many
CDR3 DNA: TGTGCCAGCAGTTTTCATCAGCCCCAGCATTTT
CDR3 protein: CASSFHQPQHF

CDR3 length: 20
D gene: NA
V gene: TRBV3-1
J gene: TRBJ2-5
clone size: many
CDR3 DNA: TGTGCCAGCAGCCCGTCAGCCTTATTAGTGGAGGCTAGGGTACGAGAGACCCAGTACTTC
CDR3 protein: CASSPSALLVEARVRETQYF

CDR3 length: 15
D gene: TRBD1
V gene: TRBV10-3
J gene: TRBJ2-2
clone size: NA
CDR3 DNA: TGTGCCATCAGCGAGGACAGGGCTGCCACCTGGGAGCTGTTTTTT
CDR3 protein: CAISEDRAATWELFF

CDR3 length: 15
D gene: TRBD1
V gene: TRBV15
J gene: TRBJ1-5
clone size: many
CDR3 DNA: TGTGCCACCGAAGGAGATACAGGGGAGGGTCAGCCCCAGCATTTT
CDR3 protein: CATEGDTGEGQPQHF

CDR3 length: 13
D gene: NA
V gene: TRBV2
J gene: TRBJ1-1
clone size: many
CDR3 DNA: TGTGCCAGCAGTCGTCAAGTGAACACTGAAGCTTTCTTT
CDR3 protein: CASSRQVNTEAFF

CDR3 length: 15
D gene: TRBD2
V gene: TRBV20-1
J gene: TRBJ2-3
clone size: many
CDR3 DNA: TGCAGTGCTAGAAAGGGACTAAGCCCCACAGATACGCAGTATTTT
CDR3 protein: CSARKGLSPTDTQYF

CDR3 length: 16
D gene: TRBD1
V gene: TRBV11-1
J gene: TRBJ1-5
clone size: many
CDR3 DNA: TGTGCCAGCACCCCGGGACAGGGGGTGAGCAATCAGCCCCAGCATTTT
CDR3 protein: CASTPGQGVSNQPQHF

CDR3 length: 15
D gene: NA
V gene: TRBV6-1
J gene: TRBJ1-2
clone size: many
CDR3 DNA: TGTGCCAGCAGTGAATCGTTTGCAGGGTTCTATGGCTACACCTTC
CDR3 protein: CASSESFAGFYGYTF

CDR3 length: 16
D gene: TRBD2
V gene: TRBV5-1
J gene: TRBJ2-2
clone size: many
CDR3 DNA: TGCGCCAGCAGCAAAACCGGGACTATAAACACCGGGGAGCTGTTTTTT
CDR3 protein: CASSKTGTINTGELFF

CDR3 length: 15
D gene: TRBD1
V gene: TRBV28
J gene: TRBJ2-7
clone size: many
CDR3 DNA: TGTGCCAGCAGTGACCCAGGACAGGGGGCCTACGAGCAGTACTTC
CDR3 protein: CASSDPGQGAYEQYF

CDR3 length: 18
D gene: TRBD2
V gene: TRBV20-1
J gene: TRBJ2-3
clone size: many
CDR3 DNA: TGCAGTGTTCCGGGACTAGCGGGAGGGAGAGGGTTCACAGATACGCAGTATTTT
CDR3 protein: CSVPGLAGGRGFTDTQYF

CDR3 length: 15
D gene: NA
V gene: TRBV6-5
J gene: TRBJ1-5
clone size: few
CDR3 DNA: TGTGCCAGCAGTTTAGTTGGGGGGTCGGTTCAGCCCCAGCATTTT
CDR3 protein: CASSLVGGSVQPQHF

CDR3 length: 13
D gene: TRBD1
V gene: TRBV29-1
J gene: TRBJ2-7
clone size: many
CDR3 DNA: TGCAGCGTTGGACAGGGAGATACCTACGAGCAGTACTTC
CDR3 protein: CSVGQGDTYEQYF

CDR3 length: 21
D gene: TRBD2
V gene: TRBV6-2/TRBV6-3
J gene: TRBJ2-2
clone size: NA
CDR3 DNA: TGTGCCAGCAGTTACTTTGGGCTAGCGGGATTTAAAGGTCCCCTAACCGGGGAGCTGTTTTTT
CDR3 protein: CASSYFGLAGFKGPLTGELFF

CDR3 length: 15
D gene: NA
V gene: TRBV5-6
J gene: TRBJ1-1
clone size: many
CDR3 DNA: TGTGCCAGCAGCTTCGGGGGGCTGGGGAACACTGAAGCTTTCTTT
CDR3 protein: CASSFGGLGNTEAFF

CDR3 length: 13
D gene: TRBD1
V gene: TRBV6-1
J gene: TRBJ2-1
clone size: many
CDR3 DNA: TGTGCCATCCAGAGACAGGGGGCCGATGAGCAGTTCTTC
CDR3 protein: CAIQRQGADEQFF

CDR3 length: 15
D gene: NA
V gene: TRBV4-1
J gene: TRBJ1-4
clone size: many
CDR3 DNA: TGCGCCAGCAGCCTCTCGGGGGCGACTAATGAAAAACTGTTTTTT
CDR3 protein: CASSLSGATNEKLFF

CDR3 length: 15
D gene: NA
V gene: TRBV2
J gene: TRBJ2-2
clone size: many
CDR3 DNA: TGTGCCAGCAGAGACAGGAAAACAGCGACCGGGGAGCTGTTTTTT
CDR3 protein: CASRDRKTATGELFF

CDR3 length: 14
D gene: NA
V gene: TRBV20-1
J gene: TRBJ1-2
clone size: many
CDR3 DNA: TGCAGTGCTAGAGATTGGGGGGGCAACTATGGCTACACCTTC
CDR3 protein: CSARDWGGNYGYTF

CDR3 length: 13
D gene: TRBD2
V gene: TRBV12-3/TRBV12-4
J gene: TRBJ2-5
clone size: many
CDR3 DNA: TGTGCCAGCAACGGGGGGGATTGGGCGACCCAGTACTTC
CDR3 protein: CASNGGDWATQYF

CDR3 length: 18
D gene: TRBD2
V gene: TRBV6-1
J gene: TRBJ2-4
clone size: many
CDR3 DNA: TGTGCCAGCGGAGGACTAGCGGATGCCTCTCTAACCAAAAACATTCAGTACTTC
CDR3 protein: CASGGLADASLTKNIQYF

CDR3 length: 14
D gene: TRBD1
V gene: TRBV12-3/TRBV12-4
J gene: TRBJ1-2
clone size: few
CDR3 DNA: TGTGCCAGCAGTTCGACAGGGAGGGGTTTTGGCTACACCTTC
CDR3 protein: CASSSTGRGFGYTF

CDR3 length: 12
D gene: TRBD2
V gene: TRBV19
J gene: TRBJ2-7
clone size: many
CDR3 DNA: TGTGCCAGCCGGGACTACTCCTACGAGCAGTACTTC
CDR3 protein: CASRDYSYEQYF

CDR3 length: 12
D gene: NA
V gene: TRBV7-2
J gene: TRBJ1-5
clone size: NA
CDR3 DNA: TGTGCCAGCAGCCCTCCTCATCAGCCCCAGAATTTC
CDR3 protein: CASSPPHQPQNF

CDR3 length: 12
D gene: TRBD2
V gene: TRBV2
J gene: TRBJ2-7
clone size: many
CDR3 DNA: TGTGCCTCTGGGGGGGGGGTCTACGAGCAGTACTTC
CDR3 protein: CASGGGVYEQYF

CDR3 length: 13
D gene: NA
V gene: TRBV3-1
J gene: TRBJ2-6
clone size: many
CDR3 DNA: TGTGCGCTAATCGGGTCTGGGGCCAACGTCCTGACTTTC
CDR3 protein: CALIGSGANVLTF

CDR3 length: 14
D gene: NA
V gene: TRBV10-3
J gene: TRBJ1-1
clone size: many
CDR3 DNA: TGTGCCATCAGTGGGCGGGAAGTGGGCACTGAAGCTTTCTTT
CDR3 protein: CAISGREVGTEAFF

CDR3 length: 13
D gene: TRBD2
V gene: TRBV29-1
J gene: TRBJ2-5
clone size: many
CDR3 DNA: TGCAGCGTTGAACTAGCGGGATGGGAGACCCAGTACTTC
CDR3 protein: CSVELAGWETQYF

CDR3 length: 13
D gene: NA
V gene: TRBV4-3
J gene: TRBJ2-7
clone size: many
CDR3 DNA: TGCGCCAGCAGCCAAATGGTGTCCTACGAGCAGTACTTC
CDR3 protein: CASSQMVSYEQYF

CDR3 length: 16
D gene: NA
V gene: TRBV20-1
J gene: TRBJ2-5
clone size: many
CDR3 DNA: TGCAGTGCTAGAGATCAGGCCAGGGGCGCCTCAGAGACCCAGTACTTC
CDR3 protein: CSARDQARGASETQYF

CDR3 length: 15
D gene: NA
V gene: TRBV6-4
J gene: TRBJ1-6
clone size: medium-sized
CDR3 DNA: TGTGCCAGCAGTGACGCTCCAGGGGCGCAATCACCCCTCCACTTT
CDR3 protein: CASSDAPGAQSPLHF

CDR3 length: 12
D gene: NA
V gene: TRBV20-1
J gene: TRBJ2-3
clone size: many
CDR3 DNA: TGCAGTGCTACCGAGGGGCCAGATACGCAGTATTTT
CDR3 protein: CSATEGPDTQYF

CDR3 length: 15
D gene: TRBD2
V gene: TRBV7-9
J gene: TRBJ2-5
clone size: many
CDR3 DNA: TGTGCCAGCAGCTTAGGCGGCGGGAGAGGAGAGACCCAGTACTTC
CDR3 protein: CASSLGGGRGETQYF

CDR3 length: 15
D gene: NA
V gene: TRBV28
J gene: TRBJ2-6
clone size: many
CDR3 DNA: TGTGCCAGCGGGAGTCGGCGGGCTGGGGCCAACGTCCTGACTTTC
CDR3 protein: CASGSRRAGANVLTF

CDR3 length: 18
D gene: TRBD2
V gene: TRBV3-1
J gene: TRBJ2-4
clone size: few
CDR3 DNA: TGTGCCAGCAGCCAAGACGGATCCAGCGGGAGCGGCAAAAACATTCAGTACTTC
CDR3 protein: CASSQDGSSGSGKNIQYF

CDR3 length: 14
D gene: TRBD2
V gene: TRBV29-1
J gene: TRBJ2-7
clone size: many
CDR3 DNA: TGCAGCGTTCTTCTCCCTAGCGGCTCCTACGAGCAGTACTTC
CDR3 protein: CSVLLPSGSYEQYF

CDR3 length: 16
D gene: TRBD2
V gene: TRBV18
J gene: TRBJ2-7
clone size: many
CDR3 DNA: TGTGCCAGCTCTCAAATAGCGGGAAAGAGGTCCTACGAGCAGTACTTC
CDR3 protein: CASSQIAGKRSYEQYF

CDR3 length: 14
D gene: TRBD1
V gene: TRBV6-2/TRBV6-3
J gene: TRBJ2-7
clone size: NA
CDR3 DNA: TGTGCCAGCATCCCAGTGACAGGGACCTACGAGCAGTACTTC
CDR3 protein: CASIPVTGTYEQYF

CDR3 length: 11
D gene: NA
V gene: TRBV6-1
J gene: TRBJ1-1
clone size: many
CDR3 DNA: TGTGCCACCAACGTGGGCACTGAAGCTTTCTTT
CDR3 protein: CATNVGTEAFF

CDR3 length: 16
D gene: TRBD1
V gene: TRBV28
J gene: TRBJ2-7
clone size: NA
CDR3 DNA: TGTGCCAGCAGATCGACCCGGGACAGGGAGTCCTACGAGCAGTACTTC
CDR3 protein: CASRSTRDRESYEQYF

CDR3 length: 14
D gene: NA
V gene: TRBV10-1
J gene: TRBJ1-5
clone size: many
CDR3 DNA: TGCGCCAGCAGTGAGTCAGGGAGCAATCAGCCCCAGCATTTT
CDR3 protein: CASSESGSNQPQHF